The rows below give T cell receptor beta chains drawn from one sample of a study of T cells after yellow fever vaccination. TCRdb reprocessed the 5' RACE reads via MiXCR and lists one record per CDR3 protein. The sample shows roughly 500,000 distinct CDR3 sequences, less than 20% of them seen only once. The material was PBMCs, obtained 15 days after the yellow fever booster vaccination. Receptors originate from a man aged 25 to 40 who received the YFV17D yellow fever vaccine. Both conserved end residues are part of each CDR3. Fields, in order: D gene, clone size, V gene, J gene, CDR3 protein, CDR3 DNA. The D gene is left open where the match is weak. Some rows mark clone size as missing; the rest say once, few, many or name a class of expanded clone.

TRBD2	few	TRBV12-3/TRBV12-4	TRBJ2-1	CASSRGWGGYNEQFF	TGTGCCAGCAGTCGAGGATGGGGGGGTTACAATGAGCAGTTCTTC
TRBD2	-	TRBV3-1	TRBJ2-7	CASSQDRRGRDEQYF	TGTGCCAGCAGCCAAGATAGACGCGGGAGAGACGAGCAGTACTTC
-	-	TRBV5-1	TRBJ2-3	CASSLLGAYPTDTQYF	TGCGCCAGCAGCTTACTCGGGGCCTACCCCACAGATACGCAGTATTTT
TRBD2	few	TRBV20-1	TRBJ2-1	CSANPSGRVEGEQFF	TGCAGTGCTAACCCTAGCGGGAGGGTAGAGGGTGAGCAGTTCTTC
-	-	TRBV20-1	TRBJ2-4	CSASAMEGVNIQYF	TGCAGTGCCTCCGCAATGGAAGGGGTTAACATTCAGTACTTC
TRBD2	few	TRBV27	TRBJ2-1	CASKLAGRNEQFF	TGTGCCAGCAAGTTAGCGGGACGGAATGAGCAGTTCTTC
TRBD2	few	TRBV7-2	TRBJ2-2	CASTLIAGAGELFF	TGTGCCAGCACCCTCATCGCGGGGGCCGGGGAGCTGTTTTTT
TRBD1	few	TRBV9	TRBJ2-6	CASSSTYWDRGTYSGANVLTF	TGTGCCAGCAGCTCGACGTATTGGGACAGGGGGACTTACTCTGGGGCCAACGTCCTGACTTTC
-	few	TRBV6-2/TRBV6-3	TRBJ2-5	CASMSNSETQYF	TGTGCCAGCATGAGCAACTCAGAGACCCAGTACTTC
-	-	TRBV7-8	TRBJ2-7	CASSPWTAGEQYF	TGTGCCAGCAGCCCGTGGACGGCGGGCGAGCAGTACTTC
TRBD1	-	TRBV7-8	TRBJ2-7	CASSKSIPGQGYEQYF	TGTGCCAGCAGCAAATCAATACCGGGACAGGGGTACGAGCAGTACTTC
TRBD2	-	TRBV11-2	TRBJ2-7	CASSLMMLAGVYEQYF	TGTGCCAGCAGCTTAATGATGCTAGCGGGAGTCTACGAGCAGTACTTC
-	few	TRBV7-8	TRBJ2-5	CASSLGGFWEETQYF	TGTGCCAGCAGCTTAGGAGGCTTCTGGGAAGAGACCCAGTACTTC
TRBD2	-	TRBV5-4	TRBJ2-3	CASSLARREDTQYF	TGTGCCAGCAGCTTGGCCAGGCGGGAGGATACGCAGTATTTT
TRBD2	-	TRBV3-1	TRBJ2-7	CASSQRSGGAFSYEQYF	TGTGCCAGCAGCCAACGATCGGGGGGTGCCTTTTCCTACGAGCAGTACTTC
-	-	TRBV18	TRBJ2-7	CASSHLPWEQYF	TGTGCCAGCTCCCACCTTCCTTGGGAGCAGTACTTC
-	-	TRBV11-2	TRBJ1-6	CASSLDSGLLRNSPLHF	TGTGCCAGCAGCTTAGATTCGGGTTTGTTGCGTAATTCACCCCTCCACTTT
-	-	TRBV15	TRBJ2-1	CATSRDPLVGHEQFF	TGTGCCACCAGCAGAGATCCTTTAGTAGGCCATGAGCAGTTCTTC
-	-	TRBV20-1	TRBJ2-5	CSATRIAVLGETQYF	TGCAGTGCTACCAGGATAGCGGTCCTTGGAGAGACCCAGTACTTC
-	-	TRBV5-6	TRBJ2-5	CASSPVVGQETQYF	TGTGCCAGCAGCCCCGTAGTAGGTCAAGAGACCCAGTACTTC
TRBD2	-	TRBV12-3/TRBV12-4	TRBJ2-5	CASSLAEGGETQYF	TGTGCCAGCAGTTTAGCCGAGGGAGGGGAGACCCAGTACTTC
TRBD1	-	TRBV5-4	TRBJ2-5	CASSSPPTGGAETQYF	TGTGCCAGCAGCTCCCCGCCGACAGGGGGCGCGGAGACCCAGTACTTC
TRBD2	few	TRBV7-8	TRBJ2-1	CASSLSFSGSKNEQFF	TGTGCCAGCAGCTTAAGTTTTAGCGGGAGTAAAAATGAGCAGTTCTTC
-	-	TRBV14	TRBJ2-7	CASSREIGEQYF	TGTGCCAGCAGCCGGGAGATCGGCGAGCAGTACTTC
TRBD1	few	TRBV7-8	TRBJ2-3	CASSWPGQGATDTQYF	TGTGCCAGCAGCTGGCCGGGACAGGGGGCTACAGATACGCAGTATTTT
TRBD1	-	TRBV4-3	TRBJ1-2	CASSGQGADYGYTF	TGCGCCAGCAGCGGGCAGGGGGCGGACTATGGCTACACCTTC
-	-	TRBV5-6	TRBJ2-4	CASSPTPRGAKNIQYF	TGTGCCAGCAGCCCAACCCCACGGGGGGCCAAAAACATTCAGTACTTC
-	few	TRBV20-1	TRBJ2-1	CSASSQDNEQFF	TGCAGTGCTAGTTCGCAGGACAATGAGCAGTTCTTC
-	-	TRBV29-1	TRBJ2-5	CSVVGYQETQYF	TGCAGCGTTGTTGGCTACCAAGAGACCCAGTACTTC
-	-	TRBV7-3	TRBJ2-3	CASSPGGTPTDTQYF	TGTGCCAGCAGCCCCGGCGGGACTCCCACAGATACGCAGTATTTT
-	few	TRBV29-1	TRBJ1-2	CSVAGLGGYTF	TGCAGCGTTGCCGGACTGGGAGGCTACACCTTC